These T cell receptor beta chains were read from a single sample in a study of shared clonotypes between healthy human individuals. Here immunoSEQ multiplex PCR was the method, and the copy in TCRdb shows in-frame clones only, minus some. The sample holds approximately 2.1 million clones; 93% are singletons and the top ten take about 0.37%. Sequencing was carried out using naive CD4+ T cells from PBMCs. All receptors come from a man aged 18 to 29 in good health. Some clones in this sample may be carry-over from other donors' samples. The CDR3 runs from the conserved cysteine through the conserved F or W. Each record gives: D gene, J gene, V gene, clone size, CDR3 DNA, CDR3 protein. D genes are given only for firm matches. Clone size is shown for a subset of rows, as once, few, many or a class of expanded clone.

D: -; J: TRBJ1-4; V: TRBV5-8; size: -; DNA: TGTGCCAGCAGCTTGGCCCCGGGTTCCAATGAAAAACTGTTTTTT; CDR3: CASSLAPGSNEKLFF
D: TRBD1; J: TRBJ2-7; V: TRBV11-2; size: -; DNA: TGTGCCAGCAGCTTAGTGTTTGGGACAGGGATTGCCTACGAGCAGTACTTC; CDR3: CASSLVFGTGIAYEQYF
D: TRBD1; J: TRBJ1-2; V: TRBV19; size: -; DNA: TGTGCCAGTAGTGCGCCCCGGGACAGCTCTGGCTATGGCTACACCTTC; CDR3: CASSAPRDSSGYGYTF
D: TRBD1; J: TRBJ1-2; V: TRBV10-3; size: -; DNA: TGTGCCATCAGTGGGGGACAGGTCTATGGCTACACCTTC; CDR3: CAISGGQVYGYTF
D: -; J: TRBJ1-4; V: TRBV30; size: -; DNA: TGTGCCTGGAGTGCTCGGACCCCCGAAAAACTGTTTTTT; CDR3: CAWSARTPEKLFF
D: TRBD2; J: TRBJ2-5; V: TRBV11-2; size: -; DNA: TGTGCCAGCAGCACTCGACTAGCGGGGAGTCAAGAGACCCAGTACTTC; CDR3: CASSTRLAGSQETQYF
D: -; J: TRBJ1-4; V: TRBV5-4; size: -; DNA: TGTGCCAGCAGCCCGGGACCGCCTAATGAAAAACTGTTTTTT; CDR3: CASSPGPPNEKLFF
D: TRBD2; J: TRBJ2-3; V: TRBV7-9; size: -; DNA: TGTGCCAGCAGCTTTCGACGTTGGCTAGCGGGAGAAGCAGATACGCAGTATTTT; CDR3: CASSFRRWLAGEADTQYF
D: -; J: TRBJ1-2; V: TRBV7-9; size: -; DNA: TGTGCCAGCAGCCCCCCCAACAACTATGGCTACACCTTC; CDR3: CASSPPNNYGYTF
D: -; J: TRBJ1-3; V: TRBV11-2; size: -; DNA: TGTGCCAGCAGAGTTCTCCGGGGAGGCGGAAACACCATATATTTT; CDR3: CASRVLRGGGNTIYF
D: -; J: TRBJ2-1; V: TRBV5-8; size: -; DNA: TGTGCCAGCAGCTTGGCCCTCCACTTATCCAATGAGCAGTTCTTC; CDR3: CASSLALHLSNEQFF
D: -; J: TRBJ1-4; V: TRBV15; size: -; DNA: TGTGCCACCAGCAAGAGGCAAGGGGCTGGTGAAAAACTGTTTTTT; CDR3: CATSKRQGAGEKLFF
D: -; J: TRBJ2-5; V: TRBV15; size: -; DNA: TGTGCCACCAGCAGATCCGGGGGTGTCTCAGAGACCCAGTACTTC; CDR3: CATSRSGGVSETQYF
D: -; J: TRBJ1-1; V: TRBV6-5; size: -; DNA: TGTGCCACCCAGGGTTGGACTGAAGCTTTCTTT; CDR3: CATQGWTEAFF
D: TRBD2; J: TRBJ2-1; V: TRBV5-1; size: -; DNA: TGCGCCAGCAGCTTAGCGGGAGTCAATGAGCAGTTCTTC; CDR3: CASSLAGVNEQFF
D: TRBD2; J: TRBJ2-7; V: TRBV28; size: -; DNA: TGTGCCAGCAGTTCTACAGGGGGCAGGACTAGCGGGAGTCCCTACGAGCAGTACTTC; CDR3: CASSSTGGRTSGSPYEQYF
D: TRBD1; J: TRBJ1-5; V: TRBV19; size: -; DNA: TGTGCCAGTAGTATATACAGGGGACAATGGCCCCAGCATTTT; CDR3: CASSIYRGQWPQHF
D: TRBD2; J: TRBJ2-7; V: TRBV5-4; size: -; DNA: TGTGCCAGCGCACTAGGCCCCCCCGAGCGGGGTGGCAACGAGCAGTACTTC; CDR3: CASALGPPERGGNEQYF
D: -; J: TRBJ1-1; V: TRBV2; size: -; DNA: TGTGCCAGCAGTGAAATGGTCAGGAACACTGAAGCTTTCTTT; CDR3: CASSEMVRNTEAFF
D: TRBD2; J: TRBJ2-7; V: TRBV4-3; size: -; DNA: TGCGCCAGCAGCCAAGGTCACGGACTAGCGGGAGTAGAGCAGTACTTC; CDR3: CASSQGHGLAGVEQYF
D: -; J: TRBJ2-3; V: TRBV18; size: -; DNA: TGTGCCAGCTCACCCGTGGACAGCACAGATACGCAGTATTTT; CDR3: CASSPVDSTDTQYF
D: -; J: TRBJ2-7; V: TRBV27; size: -; DNA: TGTGCCAGCAGTTTTCAGGGGCCCTACGAGCAGTACTTC; CDR3: CASSFQGPYEQYF
D: TRBD1; J: TRBJ2-6; V: TRBV6-1; size: -; DNA: TGTGCCAGCAGTACAGGGGTCGGGGCCAACGTCCTGACTTTC; CDR3: CASSTGVGANVLTF
D: -; J: TRBJ1-3; V: TRBV7-2; size: -; DNA: TGTGCCAGCAGCTTAGCAGGACTGGGAAACACCATATATTTT; CDR3: CASSLAGLGNTIYF
D: -; J: TRBJ1-6; V: TRBV7-3; size: -; DNA: TGTGCCAGCAGCTTGCTCAATTCACCCCTCCACTTT; CDR3: CASSLLNSPLHF
D: TRBD2; J: TRBJ2-1; V: TRBV7-2; size: -; DNA: TGTGCCAGCAGCAGACCAACCGGGACTAGCGGGAGAAATGAGCAGTTCTTC; CDR3: CASSRPTGTSGRNEQFF
D: -; J: TRBJ2-2; V: TRBV2; size: -; DNA: TGTGCCAGCAGGGGGACGGCTAACACCGGGGAGCTGTTTTTT; CDR3: CASRGTANTGELFF
D: -; J: TRBJ2-7; V: TRBV28; size: -; DNA: TGTGCCAGCGCTCGGGGGGCCCCCTCTTACGAGCAGTACTTC; CDR3: CASARGAPSYEQYF
D: TRBD1; J: TRBJ2-7; V: TRBV18; size: -; DNA: TGTGCCAGCTCAAGGACCGGGACAGGGCCCTCCTACGAGCAGTACTTC; CDR3: CASSRTGTGPSYEQYF
D: -; J: TRBJ2-1; V: TRBV14; size: -; DNA: TGTGCCAGCAGTTCCAGGGTCACCTACAATGAGCAGTTCTTC; CDR3: CASSSRVTYNEQFF
D: TRBD1; J: TRBJ2-6; V: TRBV10-3; size: -; DNA: TGTGCCATCAGTGACCCCCCCGGGACAGGTGTCTCTGGGGCCAACGTCCTGACTTTC; CDR3: CAISDPPGTGVSGANVLTF
D: -; J: TRBJ2-1; V: TRBV5-4; size: -; DNA: TGTGCCAGCAGATTGGGCCAGGGAGGAGGGGACAATGAGCAGTTCTTC; CDR3: CASRLGQGGGDNEQFF
D: -; J: TRBJ2-1; V: TRBV30; size: -; DNA: TGTGCCTGGAGCCGACAGAACAATGAGCAGTTCTTC; CDR3: CAWSRQNNEQFF
D: TRBD2; J: TRBJ2-3; V: TRBV5-1; size: -; DNA: TGCGCCAGCAGCTTGAATGTAGCGGGAGGACAGACAGATACGCAGTATTTT; CDR3: CASSLNVAGGQTDTQYF
D: -; J: TRBJ2-5; V: TRBV25-1; size: -; DNA: TGTGCCAGCAGTGAATCAATTGGGTACTCAGAGACCCAGTACTTC; CDR3: CASSESIGYSETQYF
D: -; J: TRBJ2-3; V: TRBV11-2; size: once; DNA: TGTGCCAGCAGCTTTTTGGCTGTGGGGCCCACAGATACGCAGTATTTT; CDR3: CASSFLAVGPTDTQYF
D: TRBD1; J: TRBJ1-4; V: TRBV30; size: -; DNA: TGTGCCTGGAGTGCCGGACAGGGCCAAAATGAAAAACTGTTTTTT; CDR3: CAWSAGQGQNEKLFF
D: TRBD2; J: TRBJ2-7; V: TRBV7-2; size: -; DNA: TGTGCCAGCAGCTACAAGACACTAGCGGGATACGAGCAGTACTTC; CDR3: CASSYKTLAGYEQYF
D: -; J: TRBJ2-5; V: TRBV2; size: -; DNA: TGTGCCAGCAGGGGGGTCTTACAAGAGACCCAGTACTTC; CDR3: CASRGVLQETQYF
D: -; J: TRBJ2-3; V: TRBV5-1; size: -; DNA: TGCGCCAGCAGCTTGTACGAGGAGCAGTATTTT; CDR3: CASSLYEEQYF
D: -; J: TRBJ2-4; V: TRBV28; size: -; DNA: TGTGCCAGCAGTTTCGGCGGCGTAGTCGACATTCAGTACTTC; CDR3: CASSFGGVVDIQYF
D: -; J: TRBJ2-1; V: TRBV11-3; size: -; DNA: TGTGCCAGCAGCTTAGATCACAGTGGCAATATCGGTGAGCAGTTCTTC; CDR3: CASSLDHSGNIGEQFF
D: -; J: TRBJ2-3; V: TRBV6-4; size: -; DNA: TGTGCCAGCAGTCGAGACTGGTCTAGCACAGATACGCAGTATTTT; CDR3: CASSRDWSSTDTQYF
D: -; J: TRBJ2-7; V: TRBV18; size: -; DNA: TGTGCCAGCTCACCACGAACAGGGTCCAGCTCCTACGAGCAGTACTTC; CDR3: CASSPRTGSSSYEQYF
D: -; J: TRBJ2-3; V: TRBV6-1; size: -; DNA: TGTGCCAGCAGTTTGGAGGCCACAGATACGCAGTATTTT; CDR3: CASSLEATDTQYF